A single sample gave rise to the 30 T cell receptor beta chains below, sequenced in a study of neurological immune-mediated disorders. Via MiXCR, TCRdb re-called the 5' RACE reads, giving one row per CDR3 protein. The repertoire consists of roughly 60,000 distinct CDR3 sequences, with more than 8% occurring once and the leading ten covering about an eighth. Time point defined: longitudinal time-point 2. Sequenced material: PBMCs. These receptors were taken from a man aged 30-40 years in good health.

This clonotype was counted many times. V gene TRBV6-1 combines with J gene TRBJ1-5, with a weak D call TRBD1 (6 bases). V lost 6 bases and J lost 0, with 12 bases in between. The CDR3 contains 15 residues. Germline assignment: CDR1 MNHNS and CDR2 SASEGT. Written as DNA, the CDR3 is TGTGCCAGCAGGGAGGGACACCTTAGCAATCAGCCCCAGCATTTT. Translating it yields CASREGHLSNQPQHF.

This clonotype has at least ten counts. The chain uses TRBV5-1 and TRBJ2-1; 13 nucleotides agree with TRBD2. V lost 2 bases to trimming and J lost 2 bases; unmatched junction nucleotides: 10. The CDR3 consists of 19 residues. The germline gives CDR1 SGHRS, CDR2 YFSETQ. CDR3: CASSFSGTSGTLPYNEQFF. The CDR3 DNA is TGCGCCAGCAGCTTCTCCGGGACTAGCGGGACCCTTCCCTACAATGAGCAGTTCTTC.

This clonotype showed up many times. The rearrangement links TRBV12-3 or TRBV12-4 to TRBJ2-5; TRBD2 might be the D (5 bases). The CDR3 sequence is 13 residues long. The V gene lost 3 bases and the J gene lost 4 bases, with 9 bases spanning the gap. The CDR3 here is CASSFMGRETQYF. CDR3 bases: TGTGCCAGCAGTTTTATGGGGAGAGAGACCCAGTACTTC.

The V and J genes are TRBV20-1 and TRBJ1-2; D unresolved. The CDR3 has 11 amino acids. Germline V lookup: CDR1 DFQATT, CDR2 SNEGSKA (reference sequence). V was clipped by 1 base and J by 3 bases, with 3 bases between them. The CDR3, as DNA: TGCAGTGCTAGAGGGGACTATGGCTACACCTTC. The encoded protein is CSARGDYGYTF.

This clonotype was seen only a few times. The CDR3 nucleotides are TGTGCCAGCAGTGATTTCCGGACTAGCGGTCACAATGAGCAGTTCTTC. Translating gives CASSDFRTSGHNEQFF. J is TRBJ2-1 and V is TRBV2; 10 bases match TRBD2. CDR1 is SNHLY and CDR2 is FYNNEI in the germline V gene. V lost 3 bases, J lost 5 bases, and 7 bases stayed unmatched. This CDR3 has 16 residues.

In its sample, this clonotype was seen many times. This sequence joins TRBV5-1 and TRBJ1-6, with D perhaps TRBD1 (6 bases). V was cut by 3 bases and J by 0 bases, with 10 bases left in between. The germline V gene encodes CDR1 SGHRS and CDR2 YFSETQ. This CDR3 is built from 16 residues. As DNA, the CDR3 is TGCGCCAGCAGCTACACAGGGAGCTCCTATAATTCACCCCTCCACTTT. As protein: CASSYTGSSYNSPLHF.

This clonotype showed up many times. The chain employs TRBV5-3 and TRBJ2-3; maybe TRBD2 (5 bases). TRBV5-3 is reported as an ORF; its role is uncertain. V lost 1 base to trimming and J lost 5 bases, with 14 bases between them. The CDR3 contains 15 residues. As DNA, the CDR3 is TGTGCCAGAAGCTTGAAACAGCCACGGGGAGATACGCAGTATTTT. It encodes CARSLKQPRGDTQYF.

This clonotype was detected many times. The chain uses TRBV7-2 and TRBJ1-5, with D possibly TRBD1 on 5 matching bases. CDR3 size: 16 residues. Trimming took off 1 base at V and 1 base at J, with 11 bases between the two ends. The germline CDR1 and CDR2 sequences are SGHTA and FQGNSA. The chain's CDR3 is CASSLVSGLSNQPQHF. CDR3 coding DNA: TGTGCCAGCAGCTTAGTCTCAGGGCTCAGCAATCAGCCCCAGCATTTT.

This clonotype was detected many times. The chain links TRBV29-1 to TRBJ2-3; D is unresolved. The V end lost 2 bases, the J end lost 2 bases, and 23 bases lay between the germline ends. In germline, CDR1 is SQVTM, CDR2 ANQGSEA. The CDR3 is 18 amino acids. The CDR3 DNA follows: TGCAGCGTTGAATTTACGGTAGGCCTTCGAGTCTTCACAGATACGCAGTATTTT. This encodes CSVEFTVGLRVFTDTQYF.

There are many counts of this clonotype. The chain recombines TRBV5-1 with TRBJ2-7, with D unclear. V was trimmed by 0 bases and J by 2 bases, leaving 6 bases between them. Germline values: CDR1 SGHRS, CDR2 YFSETQ. The CDR3 contains 13 residues. The CDR3 sequence is CASSLAATYEQYF. CDR3 coding DNA: TGCGCCAGCAGCTTGGCAGCAACCTACGAGCAGTACTTC.

This clonotype showed up many times. The V call is TRBV10-1, the J call TRBJ2-7; D perhaps matches TRBD1 (6 bases). Germline CDR1 reads WNHNN; CDR2 reads SYGVQD (reference sequence). Deletions cut 5 bases from V and 5 bases from J, with 10 bases between. This CDR3 region has 12 residues. CDR3 in amino acids: CASSPDSHEQYF. The CDR3, as DNA: TGCGCCAGCAGTCCGGACAGCCACGAGCAGTACTTC.

There are many counts of this clonotype. This chain links TRBV6-5 with TRBJ2-5, with a possible D match to TRBD1 (5 bases). CDR1 is MNHEY, CDR2 SVGAGI, per germline. The CDR3 has 14 amino acids. Trimming left V 6 bases short and J 3 bases short, with 14 bases between. The CDR3 reads CASSWTRNEETQYF. The CDR3 nucleotides read TGTGCCAGCAGCTGGACACGGAATGAAGAGACCCAGTACTTC.

This clonotype was observed many times. J is TRBJ2-1 and V is TRBV10-3, with D perhaps TRBD1 or TRBD2 (6 bases each). V lost 11 bases to trimming and J lost 6 bases, with 14 bases between them. Germline CDR1 reads ENHRY; CDR2 reads SYGVKD. The CDR3 spans 12 residues. CDR3: CASRGETNEQFF. The CDR3 nucleotides are TGTGCCTCTAGGGGGGAAACCAATGAGCAGTTCTTC.

This clonotype occurred many times. J is TRBJ2-7 and V is TRBV6-5; D is perhaps TRBD2 (5 bases). V lost 8 bases to trimming and J lost 0 bases, with 11 bases between them. Per germline, CDR1 MNHEY and CDR2 SVGAGI. The length of the CDR3 is 13 residues. The CDR3 nucleotides are TGTGCCAGCCGGGGAGCCGGCTCCTACGAGCAGTACTTC. This gives the protein CASRGAGSYEQYF.

There are many counts of this clonotype. This rearrangement joins TRBV28 to TRBJ1-3, with D possibly being TRBD1 (5 bases). The V gene lost 2 bases and the J gene lost 2 bases, with 13 bases spanning the gap. The CDR3 is 16 amino acids. Germline CDR1 is MDHEN and CDR2 is SYDVKM. CDR3 in DNA: TGTGCCAGCAGTTTACCAGGGACTTCGCCTGGAAACACCATATATTTT. Its protein is CASSLPGTSPGNTIYF.

This clonotype was seen ten or more times. The V and J genes are TRBV7-9 and TRBJ1-2, with D unclear. Trimming stripped 5 bases from V and 6 bases from J, with 10 bases between. The germline gives CDR1 SEHNR, CDR2 FQNEAQ (reference sequence). The CDR3 has 12 residues. This chain's CDR3 is CASSQISHGYTF. DNA for the CDR3: TGTGCCAGCAGCCAAATATCCCATGGCTACACCTTC.

This clonotype was picked up many times. The chain has TRBV20-1 and TRBJ1-5; TRBD1 aligns across 7 bases. This CDR3 contains 18 residues. With 6 bases clipped from V and 4 bases from J, the junction kept 21 bases outside the gene matches. The germline gives CDR1 DFQATT, CDR2 SNEGSKA (reference sequence). The DNA of the CDR3 is TGCAGTGCAAAAACCCTCGGCGACAGGGTCTTTGGGAATCAGCCCCAGCATTTT. Translated, it gives CSAKTLGDRVFGNQPQHF.

This clonotype was recorded many times. V usage is TRBV7-2 and J usage is TRBJ2-7, with D perhaps TRBD1 or TRBD2 (6 bases each). CDR3 length equals 13 residues. Between the trimmed V and J ends, which lost 8 bases and 3 bases, there was a span of 14 bases. The germline V gene has CDR1 SGHTA and CDR2 FQGNSA. CDR3 region: CASGPGAIYEQYF. In DNA, the CDR3 is TGTGCCAGCGGGCCGGGGGCAATCTACGAGCAGTACTTC.

As regards this clonotype: This sequence may be a read error, since a much larger clone differs from it by one base. The chain combines TRBV6-1 with TRBJ2-5; tentatively, D is TRBD1 (6 bases). Germline V gene sequence: CDR1 MNHNS, CDR2 SASEGT. The CDR3 loop spans 14 amino acids. CDR3 in DNA: TGTGCCAGCAGTGCCCGGACAGTACAAGAGACCCGGTACTTC. It encodes CASSARTVQETRYF.

This clonotype was picked up many times. The rearrangement links TRBV7-3 to TRBJ2-3; 9 positions match TRBD1. There are 18 residues in the CDR3. With V trimmed by 3 bases and J by 3 bases, 13 bases remained unmatched. Germline loops: CDR1 SGHTA, CDR2 FQGTGA. The CDR3 DNA is TGTGCCAGCAGCTTGCTGGGACGGACAGGGGTTTTTACAGATACGCAGTATTTT. It yields the protein CASSLLGRTGVFTDTQYF.

This clonotype was seen at least ten times. This chain joins TRBV29-1 and TRBJ2-7; maybe TRBD1 (6 bases). Trimming removed 7 bases from V and 3 bases from J, with 16 bases in between. Germline V lookup: CDR1 SQVTM, CDR2 ANQGSEA. The CDR3 length is 13 residues. In DNA form, the CDR3 reads TGCAGCGCACAGGGATTGCGAGTCTACGAGCAGTACTTC. Protein: CSAQGLRVYEQYF.

This clonotype was counted ten times or more. The J gene is TRBJ2-1, the V gene TRBV14; a possible D gene is TRBD2 (5 bases). CDR3 length: 16 amino acids. Per germline, CDR1 SGHDN and CDR2 FVKESK. V was clipped by 1 base and J by 3 bases, with 13 bases between them. The CDR3 protein is CASSQVSRAFYNEQFF. The CDR3 region has the DNA TGTGCCAGCAGCCAAGTATCGCGGGCCTTCTACAATGAGCAGTTCTTC.

This clonotype was detected ten times or more. This chain connects TRBV5-5 to TRBJ2-7, with 13 bases that match TRBD2. CDR1 and CDR2 from the germline V gene are SGHKS and YYEKEE (reference sequence). V lost 3 bases, J lost 6 bases, and 12 bases stayed unmatched. The CDR3 runs 17 residues. The CDR3: CASSWGLAGQLSGEQYF. DNA of the CDR3: TGTGCCAGCAGCTGGGGACTAGCGGGACAACTCTCTGGCGAGCAGTACTTC.

This clonotype was seen repeatedly, ten times or more. The chain recombines TRBV4-1 with TRBJ1-4, with D unresolved. This CDR3 contains 15 residues. The germline V gene encodes CDR1 MGHRA and CDR2 YSYEKL. Trimming removed 4 bases at V and 2 bases at J, with 11 bases between. The CDR3 DNA reads as TGCGCCAGCAGCCTGGTGGTGGGGACTAATGAAAAACTGTTTTTT. Its translation: CASSLVVGTNEKLFF.

This clonotype was seen at least ten times. The chain couples TRBV6-4 to TRBJ2-3, with TRBD2 matching over 8 bases. V shed 4 bases and J 0 bases; nucleotides not matched to a gene: 6. CDR3 length equals 16 residues. CDR1 and CDR2 (germline): MRHNA, SNTAGT. This CDR3 reads CASSVIAGYSTDTQYF. Here the CDR3 DNA reads TGTGCCAGCAGTGTGATAGCGGGATATAGCACAGATACGCAGTATTTT.

This clonotype was counted at least ten times. The chain uses TRBV7-2 and TRBJ2-1; no reliable D call. V lost 8 bases and J 0 bases, leaving 8 bases between the germline ends. The CDR3 sequence is 13 residues long. CDR1 and CDR2 (germline): SGHTA, FQGNSA. In nucleotides, the CDR3 is TGTGCCAGCGGCAGCTACTCCTACAATGAGCAGTTCTTC. It translates to CASGSYSYNEQFF.

This clonotype was observed many times. The gene calls are TRBV10-2 and TRBJ2-7; D gene unclear. Germline V lookup: CDR1 WSHSY, CDR2 SAAADI. V was clipped by 6 bases and J by 2 bases, with 11 bases between them. The CDR3 is 13 amino acids. The CDR3 DNA is TGCGCCAGCAGGACAACGTCAACCTACGAGCAGTACTTC. This sequence encodes CASRTTSTYEQYF.

This clonotype was detected many times. This chain uses TRBV20-1 with TRBJ2-1, with D possibly matching TRBD2 (7 bases). The germline V gene has CDR1 DFQATT and CDR2 SNEGSKA (reference sequence). This CDR3 is built from 16 residues. V was trimmed by 2 bases and J by 5 bases, leaving 19 bases between them. Here the CDR3 DNA reads TGCAGTGCTAGAAGGGTGATGGCGGGGGCCAACAATGAGCAGTTCTTC. Encoded protein: CSARRVMAGANNEQFF.

The sample holds many counts of this clonotype. The chain couples TRBV12-3 or TRBV12-4 to TRBJ2-5; D is possibly TRBD1 or TRBD2 (5 bases each). Trimming took 6 bases from V and 0 from J, leaving 17 bases between them. CDR3 length equals 16 residues. The CDR3 reads CASSPTGPGYQETQYF. The CDR3 DNA reads as TGTGCCAGCAGCCCAACGGGGCCGGGATACCAAGAGACCCAGTACTTC.

This clonotype was recorded many times. This chain joins TRBV7-2 and TRBJ2-1; 14 bases are shared with TRBD2. With 4 bases clipped from V and 9 bases from J, the junction kept 8 bases outside the gene matches. This CDR3 comprises 16 residues. Germline lookup yields CDR1 SGHTA and CDR2 FQGNSA. In DNA form, the CDR3 reads TGTGCCAGCAGCTCCGCGACTAGCGGGAGGGTAGGTGAGCAGTTCTTC. This codes for CASSSATSGRVGEQFF.